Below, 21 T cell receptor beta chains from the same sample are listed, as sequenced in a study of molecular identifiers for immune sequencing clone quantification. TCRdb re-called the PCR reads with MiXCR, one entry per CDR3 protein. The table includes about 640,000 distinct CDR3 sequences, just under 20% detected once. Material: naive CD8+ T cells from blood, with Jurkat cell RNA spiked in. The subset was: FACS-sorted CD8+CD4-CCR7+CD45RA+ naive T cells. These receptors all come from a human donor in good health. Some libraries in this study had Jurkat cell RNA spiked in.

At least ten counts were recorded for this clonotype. This CDR3 reads CSARSERLAVTGELFF. The CDR3 DNA follows: TGCAGTGCTAGGTCCGAAAGACTAGCGGTGACCGGGGAGCTGTTTTTT. The V and J genes are TRBV20-1 and TRBJ2-2; 9 nucleotides align to TRBD2. The CDR3 contains 16 residues. Germline lookup yields CDR1 DFQATT and CDR2 SNEGSKA (reference sequence). The J segment lost 5 bases and the V segment lost 3 bases, leaving 10 bases of the junction unmatched.

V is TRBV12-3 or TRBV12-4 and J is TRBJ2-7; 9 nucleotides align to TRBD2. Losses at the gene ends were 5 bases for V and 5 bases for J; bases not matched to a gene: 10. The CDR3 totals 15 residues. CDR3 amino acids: CASSPGLANWDEQYF. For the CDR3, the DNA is TGTGCCAGCAGTCCTGGACTAGCGAACTGGGACGAGCAGTACTTC.

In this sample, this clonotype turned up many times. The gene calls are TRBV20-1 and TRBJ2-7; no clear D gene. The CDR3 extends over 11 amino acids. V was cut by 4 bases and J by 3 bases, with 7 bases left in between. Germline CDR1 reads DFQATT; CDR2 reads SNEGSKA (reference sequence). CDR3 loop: CSANTVYEQYF. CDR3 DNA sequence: TGCAGTGCTAATACAGTCTACGAGCAGTACTTC.

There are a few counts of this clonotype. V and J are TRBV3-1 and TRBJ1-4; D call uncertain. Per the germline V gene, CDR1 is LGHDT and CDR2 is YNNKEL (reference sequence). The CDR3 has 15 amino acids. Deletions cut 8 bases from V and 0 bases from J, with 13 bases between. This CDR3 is CASGLIFATNEKLFF. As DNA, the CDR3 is TGTGCCAGCGGCCTGATCTTTGCAACTAATGAAAAACTGTTTTTT.

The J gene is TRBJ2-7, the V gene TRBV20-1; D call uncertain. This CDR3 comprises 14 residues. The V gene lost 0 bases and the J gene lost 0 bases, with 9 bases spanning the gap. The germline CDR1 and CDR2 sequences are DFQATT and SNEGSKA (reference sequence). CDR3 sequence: CSARDLRYSYEQYF. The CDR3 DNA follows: TGCAGTGCTAGAGATTTAAGATACTCCTACGAGCAGTACTTC.

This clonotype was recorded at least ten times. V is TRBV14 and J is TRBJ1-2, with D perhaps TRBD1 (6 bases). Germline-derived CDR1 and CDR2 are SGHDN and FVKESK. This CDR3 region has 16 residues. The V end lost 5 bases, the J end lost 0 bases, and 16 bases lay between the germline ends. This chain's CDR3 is CASSYAQGEANYGYTF. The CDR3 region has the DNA TGTGCCAGCAGCTACGCACAGGGAGAAGCTAACTATGGCTACACCTTC.

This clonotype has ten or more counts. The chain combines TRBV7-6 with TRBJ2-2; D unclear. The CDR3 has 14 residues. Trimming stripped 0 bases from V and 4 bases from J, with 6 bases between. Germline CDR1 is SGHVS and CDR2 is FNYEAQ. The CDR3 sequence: CASSLAFVTGELFF. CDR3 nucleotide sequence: TGTGCCAGCAGCTTAGCGTTTGTCACCGGGGAGCTGTTTTTT. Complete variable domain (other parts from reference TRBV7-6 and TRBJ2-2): GAGVSQSPRYKVTKRGQDVALRCDPISGHVSLYWYRQALGQGPEFLTYFNYEAQQDKSGLPNDRFSAERPEGSISTLTIQRTEQRDSAMYRCASSLAFVTGELFFGEGSRLTVL.

The CDR3 nucleotides are TGTGCCAGCAGTTTAAGAGCTGGGGGAAGCTCCTATAATTCACCCCTCCACTTT. Translation gives CASSLRAGGSSYNSPLHF. The chain is built from TRBV27 and TRBJ1-6; weak D call: TRBD1 (5 bases). CDR3 size: 18 residues. The ends were cut back, 2 bases at V and 0 bases at J, with 14 bases in the middle. The germline V gene encodes CDR1 MNHEY and CDR2 SMNVEV (reference sequence).

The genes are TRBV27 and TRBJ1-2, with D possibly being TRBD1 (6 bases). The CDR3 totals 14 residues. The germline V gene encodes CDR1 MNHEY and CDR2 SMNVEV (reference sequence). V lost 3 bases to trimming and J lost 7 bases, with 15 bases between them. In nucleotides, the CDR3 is TGTGCCAGCAGTTTGGGGGGCCTATCCCCTGGCTACACCTTC. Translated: CASSLGGLSPGYTF.

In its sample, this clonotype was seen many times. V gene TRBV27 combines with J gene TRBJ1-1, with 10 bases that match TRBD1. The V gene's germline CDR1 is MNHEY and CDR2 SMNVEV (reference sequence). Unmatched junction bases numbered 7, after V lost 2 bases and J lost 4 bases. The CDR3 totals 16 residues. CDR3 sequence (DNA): TGTGCCAGCAGTTTAGCCGGGACAGGGGAGGGCACTGAAGCTTTCTTT. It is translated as CASSLAGTGEGTEAFF.

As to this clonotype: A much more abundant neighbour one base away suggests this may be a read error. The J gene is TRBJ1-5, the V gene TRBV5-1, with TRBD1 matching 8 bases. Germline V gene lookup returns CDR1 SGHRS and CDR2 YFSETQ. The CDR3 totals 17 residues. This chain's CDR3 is CASGLGSRGPSNQPQHF. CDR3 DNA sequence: TGCGCCAGCGGCTTGGGAAGCAGGGGGCCGAGCAATCAGCCCCAGCATTTT.

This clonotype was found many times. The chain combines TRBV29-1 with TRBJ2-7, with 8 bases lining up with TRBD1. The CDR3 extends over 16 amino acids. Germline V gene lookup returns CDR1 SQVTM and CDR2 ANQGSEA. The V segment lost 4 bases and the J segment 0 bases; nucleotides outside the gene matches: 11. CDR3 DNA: TGCAGCGTTGGAGGGGCCGGGACAGGTGACTCCTACGAGCAGTACTTC. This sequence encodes CSVGGAGTGDSYEQYF.

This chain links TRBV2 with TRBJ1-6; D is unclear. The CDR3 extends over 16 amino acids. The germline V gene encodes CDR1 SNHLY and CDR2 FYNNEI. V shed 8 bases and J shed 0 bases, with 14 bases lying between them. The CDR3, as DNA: TGTGCCAGCGGCCGGACTGGGAGCTCCTATAATTCACCCCTCCACTTT. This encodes CASGRTGSSYNSPLHF.

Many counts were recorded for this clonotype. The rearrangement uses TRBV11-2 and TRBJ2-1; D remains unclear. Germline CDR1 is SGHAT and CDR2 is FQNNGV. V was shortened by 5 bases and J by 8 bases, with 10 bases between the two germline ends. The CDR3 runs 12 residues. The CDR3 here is CASSPRLHEQFF. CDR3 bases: TGTGCCAGCAGCCCGCGACTGCATGAGCAGTTCTTC.

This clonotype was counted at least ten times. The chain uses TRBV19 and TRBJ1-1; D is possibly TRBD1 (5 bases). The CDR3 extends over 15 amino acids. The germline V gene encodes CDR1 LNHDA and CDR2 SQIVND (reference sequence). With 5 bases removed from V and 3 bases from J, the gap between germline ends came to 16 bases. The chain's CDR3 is CASSPGTGLHTEAFF. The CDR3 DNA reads TGTGCCAGTAGTCCTGGGACCGGGCTGCACACTGAAGCTTTCTTT.

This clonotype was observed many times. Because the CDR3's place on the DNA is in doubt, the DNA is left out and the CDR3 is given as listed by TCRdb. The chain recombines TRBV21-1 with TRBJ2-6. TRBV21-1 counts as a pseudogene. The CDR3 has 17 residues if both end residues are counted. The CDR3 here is CASSILVTLSGANVLTF.

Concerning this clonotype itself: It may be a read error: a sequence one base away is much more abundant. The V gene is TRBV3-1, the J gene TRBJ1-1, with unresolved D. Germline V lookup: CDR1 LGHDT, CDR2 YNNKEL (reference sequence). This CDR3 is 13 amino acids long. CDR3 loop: CASNQVTHTEAFF. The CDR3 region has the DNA TGTGCCAGCAACCAAGTTACCCACACTGAAGCTTTCTTT.

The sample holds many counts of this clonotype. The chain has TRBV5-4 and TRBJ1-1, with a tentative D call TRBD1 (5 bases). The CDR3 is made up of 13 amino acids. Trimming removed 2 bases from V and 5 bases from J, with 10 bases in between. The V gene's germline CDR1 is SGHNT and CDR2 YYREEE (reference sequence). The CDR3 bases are TGTGCCAGCAGCTTCTGGGGCTGGACTGAAGCTTTCTTT. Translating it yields CASSFWGWTEAFF.

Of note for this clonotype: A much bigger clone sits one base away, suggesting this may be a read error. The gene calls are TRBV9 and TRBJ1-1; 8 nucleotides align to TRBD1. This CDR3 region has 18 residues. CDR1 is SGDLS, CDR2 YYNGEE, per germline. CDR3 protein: CASGVSGGEGLGITEAFF. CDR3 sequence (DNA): TGTGCCAGCGGCGTTTCAGGGGGCGAGGGTTTGGGGATCACTGAAGCTTTCTTT.

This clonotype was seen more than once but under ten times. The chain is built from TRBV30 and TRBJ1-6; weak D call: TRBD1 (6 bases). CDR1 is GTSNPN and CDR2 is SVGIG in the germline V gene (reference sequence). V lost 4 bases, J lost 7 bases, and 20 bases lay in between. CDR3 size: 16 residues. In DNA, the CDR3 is TGTGCCTGGATCCCAAGGGGGGGGATGGGCAATTCACCCCTCCACTTT. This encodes CAWIPRGGMGNSPLHF.

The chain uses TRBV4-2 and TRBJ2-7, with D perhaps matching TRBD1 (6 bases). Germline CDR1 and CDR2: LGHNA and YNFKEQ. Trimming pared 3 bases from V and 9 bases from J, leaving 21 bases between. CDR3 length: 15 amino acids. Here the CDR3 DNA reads TGTGCCAGCAGCCAGTTGACAGGCACCCCCCACGTGCAGTACTTC. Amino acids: CASSQLTGTPHVQYF.